This T cell receptor (beta chain) was recovered during a study of control samples from healthy donors and cancer patients. The germline V gene encodes CDR1 KGHSH and CDR2 LQKENI. Trimming took 3 bases from V and 6 from J; bases not matched to a gene: 5. The CDR3 spans 14 residues. Here immunoSEQ multiplex PCR was the method, and the copy in TCRdb shows in-frame clones only, minus some. The sample has around 130,000 clones, about 93% seen once. The source is a man aged 50-60 years with head and neck cancer. The sample was PBMCs. The chain combines TRBV18 with TRBJ2-5; TRBD2 aligns across 9 bases. This CDR3 is CASSPAGGQKTQYF. The CDR3 region has the DNA TGTGCCAGCTCACCGGCGGGGGGGCAGAAGACCCAGTACTTC.